This is a list of T cell receptor beta chains from one sample in a study of blood T cell repertoires in COVID-19. Produced via immunoSEQ multiplex PCR; TCRdb's table is partial and in-frame only. The table lists tens of thousands of clones, more than 90% of them singletons, with roughly a tenth in the top ten. Sequencing was done on a sample of peripheral blood. The receptors derive from a human donor in a cohort sampled during active COVID-19. The CDR3 runs from the conserved cysteine through the conserved F or W. Size is stated for part of the rows, as once, few or many counts, or as a class when the clone is expanded.

cdr3_aa v_call clone_size j_call
CASSVAPAASGSYEQYF TRBV9 NA TRBJ2-7
CASSLLGGRRVEQYF TRBV28 once TRBJ2-7
CASSLVDSRYEQYF TRBV7-9 NA TRBJ2-7
CASSEGGQGFQPQHF TRBV6-1 NA TRBJ1-5
CASSPWTSGNSGANVLTF TRBV5-1 NA TRBJ2-6
CAWSVHYGYTF TRBV30 few TRBJ1-2
CASRPGQGGVGAFF TRBV19 NA TRBJ1-1
CATSRAGGGDTEAFF TRBV15 NA TRBJ1-1
CASSTTTGAVYGYTF TRBV7-9 NA TRBJ1-2
CASSQVAYEQYF TRBV3-1/TRBV3-2 NA TRBJ2-7
CASSQDGREDTEAFF TRBV4-3 NA TRBJ1-1
CASSLRGRGGLSYNEQFF TRBV6-2/TRBV6-3 NA TRBJ2-1
CASSFPPAGGNTGELFF TRBV28 NA TRBJ2-2
CASSQWTSGSSYEQYF TRBV3-1/TRBV3-2 NA TRBJ2-7
CASHGSSTDTQYF TRBV12-3/TRBV12-4 NA TRBJ2-3
CASSLGRDRVDEQYF TRBV7-9 NA TRBJ2-7
CASSFWEGFHEQYF TRBV28 NA TRBJ2-7
CASSSGIKNEQFF TRBV7-6 NA TRBJ2-1
CASSLAPTTGHEQYF TRBV5-6 NA TRBJ2-7
CASSQVSGRIREQYF TRBV7-9 NA TRBJ2-7
CATSDFWRDNEQFF TRBV24-1 NA TRBJ2-1
CASSSTSGRAQDTQYF TRBV7-2 NA TRBJ2-3
CASSRRGQLQPQHF TRBV28 few TRBJ1-5